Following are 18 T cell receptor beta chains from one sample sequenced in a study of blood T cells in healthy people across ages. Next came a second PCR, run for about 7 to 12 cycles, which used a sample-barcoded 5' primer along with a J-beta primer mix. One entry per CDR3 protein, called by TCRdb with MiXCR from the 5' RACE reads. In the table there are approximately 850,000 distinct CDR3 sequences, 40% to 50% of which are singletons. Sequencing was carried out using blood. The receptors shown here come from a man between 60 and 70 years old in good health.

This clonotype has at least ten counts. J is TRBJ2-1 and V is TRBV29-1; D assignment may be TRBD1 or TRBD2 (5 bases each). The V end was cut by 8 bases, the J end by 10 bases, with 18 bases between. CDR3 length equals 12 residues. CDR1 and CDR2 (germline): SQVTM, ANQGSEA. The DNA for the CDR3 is TGCAGCTCGCACCGGGACCCCGACGAGCAGTTCTTC. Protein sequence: CSSHRDPDEQFF.

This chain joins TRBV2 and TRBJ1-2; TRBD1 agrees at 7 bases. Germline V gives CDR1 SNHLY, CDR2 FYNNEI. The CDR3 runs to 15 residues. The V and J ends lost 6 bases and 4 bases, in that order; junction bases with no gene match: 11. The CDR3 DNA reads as TGTGCCAGCAGCCCAGACAGGGCACGATCCTATGGCTACACCTTC. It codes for CASSPDRARSYGYTF.

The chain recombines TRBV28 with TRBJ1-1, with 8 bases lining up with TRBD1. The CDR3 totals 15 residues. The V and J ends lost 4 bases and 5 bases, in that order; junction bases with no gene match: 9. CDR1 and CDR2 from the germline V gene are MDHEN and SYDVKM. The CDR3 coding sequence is TGTGCCAGCAGTTCCTTCAGGGGGCTAAGGACTGAAGCTTTCTTT. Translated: CASSSFRGLRTEAFF.

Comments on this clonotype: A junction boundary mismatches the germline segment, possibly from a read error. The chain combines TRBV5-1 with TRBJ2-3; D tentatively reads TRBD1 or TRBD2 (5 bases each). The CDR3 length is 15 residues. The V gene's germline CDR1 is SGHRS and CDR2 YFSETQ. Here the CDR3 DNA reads TGCACCAGCAGCTCGCAGGGAGATCGCACAGATACGCAGTATTTT. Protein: CTSSSQGDRTDTQYF.

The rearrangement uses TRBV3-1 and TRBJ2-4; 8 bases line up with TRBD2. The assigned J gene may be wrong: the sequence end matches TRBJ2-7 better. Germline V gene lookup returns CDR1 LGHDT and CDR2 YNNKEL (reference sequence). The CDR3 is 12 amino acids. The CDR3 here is CASSHGLAEQYF. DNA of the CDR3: TGTGCCAGCAGCCATGGACTAGCCGAGCAGTACTTC.

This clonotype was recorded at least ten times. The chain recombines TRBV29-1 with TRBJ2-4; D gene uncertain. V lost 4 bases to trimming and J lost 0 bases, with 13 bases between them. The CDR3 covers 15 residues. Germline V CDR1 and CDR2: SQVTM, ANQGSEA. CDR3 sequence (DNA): TGCAGCGTTGGTGAGGATCGGTTAGCCAAAAACATTCAGTACTTC. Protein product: CSVGEDRLAKNIQYF.

Here the CDR3 DNA reads TGCGCCAGCAGCCAAAGCCTCGCGGGAGCGGATGCTAGCACAGATACGCAGTATTTT. Its protein is CASSQSLAGADASTDTQYF. The chain combines TRBV4-3 with TRBJ2-3; 7 bases map to TRBD2. In germline, CDR1 is LGHNA, CDR2 YSLEER. The CDR3 sequence is 19 residues long. After removal of 2 bases from V and 0 bases from J, the junction contained 14 bases not matched to a gene.

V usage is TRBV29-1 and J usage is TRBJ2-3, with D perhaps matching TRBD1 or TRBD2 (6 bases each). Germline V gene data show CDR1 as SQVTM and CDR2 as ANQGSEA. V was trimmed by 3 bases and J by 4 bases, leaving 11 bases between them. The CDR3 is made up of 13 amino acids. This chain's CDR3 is CSVDPGGADTQYF. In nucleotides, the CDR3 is TGCAGCGTTGATCCCGGGGGCGCAGATACGCAGTATTTT.

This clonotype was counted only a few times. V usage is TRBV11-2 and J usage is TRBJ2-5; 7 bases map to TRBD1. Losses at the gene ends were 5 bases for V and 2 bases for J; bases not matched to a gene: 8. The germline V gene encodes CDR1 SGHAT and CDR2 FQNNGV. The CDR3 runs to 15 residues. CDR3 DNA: TGTGCCAGCAGCACCATCAACAGGGGACAAGAGACCCAGTACTTC. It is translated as CASSTINRGQETQYF.

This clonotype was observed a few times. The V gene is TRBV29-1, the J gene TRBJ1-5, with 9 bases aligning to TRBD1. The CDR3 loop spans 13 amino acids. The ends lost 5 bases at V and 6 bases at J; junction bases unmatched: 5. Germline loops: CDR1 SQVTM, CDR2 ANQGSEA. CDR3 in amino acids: CSVLTGGGQPQHF. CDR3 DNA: TGCAGCGTTCTTACAGGGGGCGGTCAGCCCCAGCATTTT.

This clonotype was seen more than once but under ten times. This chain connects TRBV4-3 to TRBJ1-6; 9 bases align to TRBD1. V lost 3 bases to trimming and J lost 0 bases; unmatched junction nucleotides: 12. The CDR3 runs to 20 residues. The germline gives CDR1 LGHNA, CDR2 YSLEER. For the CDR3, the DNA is TGCGCCAGCAGCCAGCTCCCTCGGGACAGGGCCTTCTCCTATAATTCACCCCTCCACTTT. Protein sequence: CASSQLPRDRAFSYNSPLHF.

The CDR3 DNA is TGTGCCACCAGTGTCGGAGGGACAGGGAGTACAGATACGCAGTATTTT. This translates into CATSVGGTGSTDTQYF. The chain is built from TRBV24-1 and TRBJ2-3; the match to TRBD1 covers 9 bases. The V segment lost 5 bases and the J segment 3 bases; nucleotides outside the gene matches: 8. CDR3 size: 16 residues. Germline CDR1 and CDR2: KGHDR and SFDVKD.

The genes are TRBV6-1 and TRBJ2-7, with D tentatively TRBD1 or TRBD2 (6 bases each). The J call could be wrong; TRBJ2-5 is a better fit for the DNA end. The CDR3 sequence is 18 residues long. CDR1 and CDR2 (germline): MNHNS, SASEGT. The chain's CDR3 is CASSEINVRGGSQGTQYF. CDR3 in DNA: TGTGCCAGCAGTGAGATTAACGTCAGGGGAGGATCTCAGGGGACCCAGTACTTC.

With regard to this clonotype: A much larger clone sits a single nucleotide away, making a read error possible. In nucleotides, the CDR3 is TGCAGTGCTGTCGACATCAGGGCCAACTATGGCTACATCTTC. Translation gives CSAVDIRANYGYIF. This sequence joins TRBV20-1 and TRBJ1-2, with D tentatively TRBD1 (5 bases). Germline-derived CDR1 and CDR2 are DFQATT and SNEGSKA (reference sequence). The CDR3 consists of 14 residues.

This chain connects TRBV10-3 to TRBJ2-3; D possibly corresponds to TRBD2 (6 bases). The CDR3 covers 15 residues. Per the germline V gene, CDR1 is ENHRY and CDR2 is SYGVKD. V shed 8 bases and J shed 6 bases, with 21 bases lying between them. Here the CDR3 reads CAIYEPSGEEDTQYF. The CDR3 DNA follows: TGTGCCATCTACGAGCCTTCGGGGGAAGAGGATACGCAGTATTTT.

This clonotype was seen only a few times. The DNA of the CDR3 is TGTGCCAGCAGCTTAGTCCCGGGACAGGGAAGCACAGATACGCAGTATTTT. This gives the protein CASSLVPGQGSTDTQYF. The chain recombines TRBV7-9 with TRBJ2-3, with TRBD1 matching 9 bases. V shed 1 base and J 0 bases; nucleotides not matched to a gene: 5. The CDR3 consists of 17 residues. Germline loops: CDR1 SEHNR, CDR2 FQNEAQ (reference sequence).

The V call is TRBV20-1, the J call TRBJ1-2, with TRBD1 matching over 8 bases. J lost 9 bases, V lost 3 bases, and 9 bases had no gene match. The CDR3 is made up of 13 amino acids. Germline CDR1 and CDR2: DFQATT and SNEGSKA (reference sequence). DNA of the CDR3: TGCAGTGCTAGGGACAGGGAAGCTTATAGCTACACCTTC. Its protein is CSARDREAYSYTF.

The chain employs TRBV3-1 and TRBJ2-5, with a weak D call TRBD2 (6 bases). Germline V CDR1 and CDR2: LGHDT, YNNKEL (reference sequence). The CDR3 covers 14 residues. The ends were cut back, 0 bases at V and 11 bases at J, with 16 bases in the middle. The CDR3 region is CASSQDREWGEQYF. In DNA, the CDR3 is TGTGCCAGCAGCCAAGATCGGGAATGGGGGGAGCAGTACTTC.